The 6 T cell receptor beta chains below come from one sample, sequenced in a study of a mutant IDH1 vaccine in newly diagnosed glioma. Libraries were prepared by immunoSEQ multiplex PCR; TCRdb keeps only in-frame clonotypes and omits some of them. The repertoire holds tens of thousands of clones, with 84% as singletons. Time point: week 5, during vaccination. Doses consisted of 300 ug of mutant IDH1 20-mer peptide each, paired with topical imiquimod. These receptors are not linked to any known antigen. The specimen comprised PBMCs, sampled from a glioma patient whose treatment included an IDH1 peptide vaccine. The receptor set was obtained from a woman aged 45-60 years with glioma.

This clone was counted a few times. The chain employs TRBV5-1 and TRBJ2-5, with D uncertain. The CDR3 covers 11 residues. Germline assignment: CDR1 SGHRS and CDR2 YFSETQ. With 1 base removed from V and 5 bases from J, the gap between germline ends came to 3 bases. The CDR3 DNA reads as TGCGCCAGCAGCTTGATGGAGACCCAGTACTTC. It yields the protein CASSLMETQYF.

This rearrangement joins TRBV7-2 to TRBJ1-6; tentatively, D is TRBD1 (5 bases). This CDR3 is 13 amino acids long. Deletions cut 3 bases from V and 7 bases from J, with 7 bases between. Germline V gene data show CDR1 as SGHTA and CDR2 as FQGNSA. This CDR3 is CASSFKGNSPLHF. The CDR3 DNA is TGTGCCAGCAGCTTTAAGGGGAATTCACCCCTCCACTTT.

This clone was seen only a few times. The chain recombines TRBV30 with TRBJ2-2; D is perhaps TRBD1 (6 bases). The CDR3 runs to 14 residues. The germline V gene encodes CDR1 GTSNPN and CDR2 SVGIG (reference sequence). V was cut by 2 bases and J by 5 bases, with 12 bases left in between. Here the CDR3 reads CAWSFTQGTGELFF. CDR3 nucleotides: TGTGCCTGGAGTTTTACACAGGGTACCGGGGAGCTGTTTTTT.

The chain employs TRBV9 and TRBJ1-1, with D uncertain. The CDR3 has 16 residues. Trimming cost V 4 bases and J 4 bases, with 20 bases left between them. Per germline, CDR1 SGDLS and CDR2 YYNGEE. The CDR3: CASSPRIGSLSTEAFF. The CDR3, as DNA: TGTGCCAGCAGCCCCCGGATCGGGTCGTTGAGCACTGAAGCTTTCTTT.

V usage is TRBV5-6 and J usage is TRBJ2-7; D perhaps matches TRBD2 (5 bases). The CDR3 has 15 amino acids. V lost 6 bases, J lost 7 bases, and 23 bases lay in between. Per the germline V gene, CDR1 is SGHDT and CDR2 is YYEEEE. The CDR3 DNA follows: TGTGCCAGCACCTCCCTCCCTTCACGGACTTGGGAGCAGTACTTC. Encoded protein: CASTSLPSRTWEQYF.

This clone came up once. The chain has TRBV28 and TRBJ2-7, with 7 nucleotides matching TRBD2. V lost 6 bases and J lost 5; bases outside the gene matches: 13. This CDR3 has 15 amino acids. Germline V gene sequence: CDR1 MDHEN, CDR2 SYDVKM. DNA of the CDR3: TGTGCCAGCAGGCAATGGTCGGGGAGGGTAGACGAGCAGTACTTC. Its protein product is CASRQWSGRVDEQYF.